The 6 T cell receptor beta chains below come from one sample, sequenced in a study of OX40 agonist ivuxolimab in advanced cancers. Method: immunoSEQ multiplex PCR; TCRdb's copy keeps in-frame clones and lacks some. Of tens of thousands of clones in the sample, about nine tenths were seen once. This material consisted of CD4+ or CD8+ T cells sorted from blood, taken in a trial of the OX40 agonist ivuxolimab. These receptors came from an adult with an advanced solid tumor such as melanoma, head and neck, liver or kidney cancer.

This rearrangement joins TRBV7-9 to TRBJ1-6; TRBD1 matches 8 bases. This CDR3 spans 14 amino acids. V dropped 4 bases and J dropped 9; count of bases not matched to a gene: 5. Germline loops: CDR1 SEHNR, CDR2 FQNEAQ (reference sequence). The CDR3 here is CASSYGQGGSPLHF. DNA for the CDR3: TGTGCCAGCAGCTACGGACAGGGAGGTTCACCCCTCCACTTT.

V and J are TRBV5-1 and TRBJ2-1; 12 bases map to TRBD1. Germline loops: CDR1 SGHRS, CDR2 YFSETQ. The ends lost 1 base at V and 7 bases at J; junction bases unmatched: 3. CDR3 length: 15 residues. CDR3 coding DNA: TGCGCCAGCAGCTTGTCGGGACAGGGGGCAAATGAGCAGTTCTTC. This codes for CASSLSGQGANEQFF.

The rearrangement uses TRBV18 and TRBJ1-3; TRBD1 might be the D (5 bases). V was clipped by 3 bases and J by 0 bases, with 6 bases between them. CDR1 and CDR2 from the germline V gene are KGHSH and LQKENI. CDR3 length equals 14 residues. DNA of the CDR3: TGTGCCAGCTCACCGACAGACTCTGGAAACACCATATATTTT. It codes for CASSPTDSGNTIYF.

The gene calls are TRBV5-1 and TRBJ2-3, with D unresolved. Trimming shortened V by 4 bases and J by 2 bases, and 5 bases separated the two germline ends. The CDR3 length is 12 residues. Per germline, CDR1 SGHRS and CDR2 YFSETQ. In nucleotides, the CDR3 is TGCGCCAGCAGCATACACACAGATACGCAGTATTTT. Translated: CASSIHTDTQYF.

This chain connects TRBV5-1 to TRBJ2-1; TRBD2 agrees at 13 bases. Germline V gene sequence: CDR1 SGHRS, CDR2 YFSETQ. The CDR3 extends over 15 amino acids. The J segment lost 7 bases and the V segment lost 0 bases, leaving 1 base of the junction unmatched. CDR3 in amino acids: CASSLGTSGSNEQFF. CDR3 sequence (DNA): TGCGCCAGCAGCTTGGGGACTAGCGGGAGTAATGAGCAGTTCTTC.

V and J are TRBV25-1 and TRBJ1-2, with 10 bases that match TRBD1. V shed 1 base and J 7 bases; nucleotides not matched to a gene: 9. This CDR3 spans 16 amino acids. Germline CDR1 and CDR2: MGHDK and SYGVNS. The CDR3 DNA is TGTGCCAGCAGTGAATTCGGGACAGGGGTCCGTGGTGGCTACACCTTC. Translation: CASSEFGTGVRGGYTF.